This T cell receptor beta chain was profiled in a study of cytomegalovirus exposure and HLA in healthy donors. The ends were cut back, 2 bases at V and 0 bases at J, with 23 bases in the middle. Germline V gene sequence: CDR1 MDHEN, CDR2 SYDVKM. The CDR3 runs 20 residues. It was with 60 Vbeta and 13 Jbeta primers that the PCR ran. Sequencing used immunoSEQ multiplex PCR; TCRdb keeps in-frame clones, though not all of them. The data hold about 52,000 clones, with over 60% observed a single time. The gene calls are TRBV28 and TRBJ1-3, with D possibly matching TRBD1 (5 bases). Sequencing input: PBMCs. This clonotype was sampled from a woman aged 50 to 60 in good health and CMV-seronegative. In DNA, the CDR3 is TGTGCCAGCAGTTTAGGCCTCCTCGGGACGGGGGAAAACTCTGGAAACACCATATATTTT. Amino acid sequence: CASSLGLLGTGENSGNTIYF. The full variable domain, in which reference TRBV28 and TRBJ1-3 provide the parts outside the CDR3, is DVKVTQSSRYLVKRTGEKVFLECVQDMDHENMFWYRQDPGLGLRLIYFSYDVKMKEKGDIPEGYSVSREKKERFSLILESASTNQTSMYLCASSLGLLGTGENSGNTIYFGEGSWLTVV.